This T cell receptor beta chain is drawn from a study of T-cell reconstitution after alpha-beta-depleted transplantation in children. During its preparation, the TCRbeta library received unique molecular identifiers. Via MiXCR, TCRdb re-called the PCR reads, giving one row per CDR3 protein. The sample carries fewer than 400,000 distinct CDR3 sequences, roughly 20% recorded once. The CDR3 is made up of 15 amino acids. Germline CDR1 is SEHNR and CDR2 is FQNEAQ (reference sequence). Trimming took 1 base from V and 9 from J, leaving 16 bases between them. The clonotype was recovered from a human donor who donated a stem cell graft to a child with acute myeloid leukemia. The chain links TRBV7-9 to TRBJ2-1; no firm D call. The sample here was PBMCs from the stem cell graft donor, taken from the stem cell graft. CDR3 residues: CASSLEGSSLGEQFF. The DNA for the CDR3 is TGTGCCAGCAGCTTAGAAGGTAGTAGCTTGGGTGAGCAGTTCTTC.